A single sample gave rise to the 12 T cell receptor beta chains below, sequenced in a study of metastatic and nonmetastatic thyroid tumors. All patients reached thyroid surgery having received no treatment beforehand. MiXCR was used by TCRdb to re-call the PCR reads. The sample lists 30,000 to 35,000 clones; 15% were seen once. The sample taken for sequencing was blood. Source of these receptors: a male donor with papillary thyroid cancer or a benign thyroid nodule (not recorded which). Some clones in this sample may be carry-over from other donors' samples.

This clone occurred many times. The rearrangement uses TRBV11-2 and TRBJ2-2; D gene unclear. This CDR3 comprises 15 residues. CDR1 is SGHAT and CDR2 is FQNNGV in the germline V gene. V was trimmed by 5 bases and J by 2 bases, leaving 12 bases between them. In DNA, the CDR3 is TGTGCCAGCAGCGTCCTAAACCCAAACACCGGGGAGCTGTTTTTT. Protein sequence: CASSVLNPNTGELFF.

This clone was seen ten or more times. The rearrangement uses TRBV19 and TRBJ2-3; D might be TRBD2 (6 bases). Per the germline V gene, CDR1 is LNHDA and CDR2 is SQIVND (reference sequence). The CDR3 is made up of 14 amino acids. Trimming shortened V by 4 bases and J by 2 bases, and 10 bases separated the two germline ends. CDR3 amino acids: CASSRGLYTDTQYF. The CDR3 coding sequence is TGTGCCAGTAGTAGGGGACTCTACACAGATACGCAGTATTTT.

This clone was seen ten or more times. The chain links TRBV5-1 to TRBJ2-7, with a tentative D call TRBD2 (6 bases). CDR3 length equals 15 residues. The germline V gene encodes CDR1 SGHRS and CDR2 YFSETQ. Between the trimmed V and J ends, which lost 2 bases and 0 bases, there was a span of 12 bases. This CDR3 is CASSFGYGSSYEQYF. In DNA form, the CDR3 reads TGCGCCAGCAGCTTCGGGTACGGGAGCTCCTACGAGCAGTACTTC.

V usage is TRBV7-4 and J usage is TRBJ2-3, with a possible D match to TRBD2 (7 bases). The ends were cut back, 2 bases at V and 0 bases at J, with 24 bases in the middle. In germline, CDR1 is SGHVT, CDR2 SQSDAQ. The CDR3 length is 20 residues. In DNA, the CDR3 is TGTGCCAGCAGCTTATCCCGACCGCGGCAGGGCGGGGGCAGCACAGATACGCAGTATTTT. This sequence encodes CASSLSRPRQGGGSTDTQYF.

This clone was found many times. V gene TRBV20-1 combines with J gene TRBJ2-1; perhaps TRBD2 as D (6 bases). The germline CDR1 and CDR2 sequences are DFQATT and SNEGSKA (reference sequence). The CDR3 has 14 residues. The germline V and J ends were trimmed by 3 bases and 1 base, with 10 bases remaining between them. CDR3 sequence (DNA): TGCAGTGCTAGCGGGAGAACGTCCTACAATGAGCAGTTCTTC. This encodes CSASGRTSYNEQFF.

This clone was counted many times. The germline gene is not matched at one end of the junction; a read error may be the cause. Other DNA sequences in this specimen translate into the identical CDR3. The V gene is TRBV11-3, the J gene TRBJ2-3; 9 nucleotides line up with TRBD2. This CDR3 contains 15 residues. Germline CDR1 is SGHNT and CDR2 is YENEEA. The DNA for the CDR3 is TGTGCCAGCAGCTCCAAGTCTTTAGCGGGAGATACGCAATATTTT. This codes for CASSSKSLAGDTQYF.

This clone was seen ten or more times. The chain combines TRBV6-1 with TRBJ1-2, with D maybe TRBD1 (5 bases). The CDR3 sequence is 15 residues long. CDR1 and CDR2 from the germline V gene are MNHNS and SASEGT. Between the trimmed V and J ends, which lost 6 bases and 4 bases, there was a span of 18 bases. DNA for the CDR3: TGTGCCAGCAGCCCGGGGGGGGGGAACCGCTATGGCTACACCTTC. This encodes CASSPGGGNRYGYTF.

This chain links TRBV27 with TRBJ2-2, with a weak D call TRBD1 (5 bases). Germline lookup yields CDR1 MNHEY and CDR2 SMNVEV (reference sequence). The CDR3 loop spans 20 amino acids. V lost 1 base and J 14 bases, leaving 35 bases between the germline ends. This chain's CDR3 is CASSLFAPELGQHTTGYLFF. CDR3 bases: TGTGCCAGCAGTTTATTTGCCCCTGAGCTAGGACAACACACTACCGGGTATCTGTTTTTT.

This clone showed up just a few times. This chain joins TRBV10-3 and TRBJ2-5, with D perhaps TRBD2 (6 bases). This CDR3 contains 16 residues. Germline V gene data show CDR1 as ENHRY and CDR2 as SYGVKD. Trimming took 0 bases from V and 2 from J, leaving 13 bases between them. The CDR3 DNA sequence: TGTGCCATCAGTGAGTCAGTGGGTAGCGGACAAGAGACCCAGTACTTC. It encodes CAISESVGSGQETQYF.

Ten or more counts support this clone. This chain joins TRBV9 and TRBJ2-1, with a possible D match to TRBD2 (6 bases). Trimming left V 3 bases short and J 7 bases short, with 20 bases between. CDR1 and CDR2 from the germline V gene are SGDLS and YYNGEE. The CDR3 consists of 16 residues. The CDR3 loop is CASSGVGTALRNEQFF. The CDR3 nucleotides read TGTGCCAGCAGCGGAGTGGGGACTGCATTAAGAAATGAGCAGTTCTTC. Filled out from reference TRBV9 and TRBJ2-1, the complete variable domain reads DSGVTQTPKHLITATGQRVTLRCSPRSGDLSVYWYQQSLDQGLQFLIQYYNGEERAKGNILERFSAQQFPDLHSELNLSSLELGDSALYFCASSGVGTALRNEQFFGPGTRLTVL.

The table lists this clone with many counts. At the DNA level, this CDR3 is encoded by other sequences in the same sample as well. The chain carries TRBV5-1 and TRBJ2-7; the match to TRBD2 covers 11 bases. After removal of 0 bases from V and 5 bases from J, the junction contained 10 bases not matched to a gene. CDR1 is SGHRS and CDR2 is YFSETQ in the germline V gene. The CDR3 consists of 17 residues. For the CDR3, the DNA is TGCGCCAGCAGCTTGGGGCCCCGACTAGCGGGATCGGACGAGCAGTACTTC. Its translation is CASSLGPRLAGSDEQYF. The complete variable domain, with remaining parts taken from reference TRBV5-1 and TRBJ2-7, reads KAGVTQTPRYLIKTRGQQVTLSCSPISGHRSVSWYQQTPGQGLQFLFEYFSETQRNKGNFPGRFSGRQFSNSRSEMNVSTLELGDSALYLCASSLGPRLAGSDEQYFGPGTRLTVT.

The CDR3 DNA follows: TGTGCCAGCAATCGACAAAGGTGGACTGAAGCTTTCTTT. Its protein product is CASNRQRWTEAFF. The gene calls are TRBV2 and TRBJ1-1; D unresolved. This CDR3 is 13 amino acids long. Germline CDR1 is SNHLY and CDR2 is FYNNEI. V was cut by 7 bases and J by 5 bases, with 14 bases left in between.